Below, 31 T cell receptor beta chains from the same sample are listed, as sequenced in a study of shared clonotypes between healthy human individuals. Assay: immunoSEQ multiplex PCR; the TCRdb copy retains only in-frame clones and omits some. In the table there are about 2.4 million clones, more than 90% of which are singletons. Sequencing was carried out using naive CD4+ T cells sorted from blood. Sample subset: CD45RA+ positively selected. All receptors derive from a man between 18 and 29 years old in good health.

CDR3 region: CAKPGLAGCYNEQFF. In DNA, the CDR3 is TGTGCCAAGCCGGGACTAGCGGGGTGCTACAATGAGCAGTTCTTC. The V gene is TRBV5-3, the J gene TRBJ2-1; 13 positions match TRBD2. TRBV5-3 falls under the ORF class, with uncertain function. V dropped 9 bases and J dropped 3; count of bases not matched to a gene: 6. The CDR3 spans 15 residues.

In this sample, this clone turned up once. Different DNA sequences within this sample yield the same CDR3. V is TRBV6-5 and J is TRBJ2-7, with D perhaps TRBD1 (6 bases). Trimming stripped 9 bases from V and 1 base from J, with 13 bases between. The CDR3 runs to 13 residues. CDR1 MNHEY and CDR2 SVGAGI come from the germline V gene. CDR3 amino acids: CASSGRGSYEQYF. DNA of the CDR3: TGTGCCAGTAGTGGTAGGGGGTCCTACGAGCAGTACTTC.

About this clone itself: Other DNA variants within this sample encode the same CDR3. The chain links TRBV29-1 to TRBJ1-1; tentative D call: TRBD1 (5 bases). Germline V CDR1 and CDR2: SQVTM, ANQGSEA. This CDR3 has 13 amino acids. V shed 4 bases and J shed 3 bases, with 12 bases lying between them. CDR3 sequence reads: CSVGPTGYTEAFF. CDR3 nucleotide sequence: TGCAGCGTTGGTCCTACAGGTTACACTGAAGCTTTCTTT.

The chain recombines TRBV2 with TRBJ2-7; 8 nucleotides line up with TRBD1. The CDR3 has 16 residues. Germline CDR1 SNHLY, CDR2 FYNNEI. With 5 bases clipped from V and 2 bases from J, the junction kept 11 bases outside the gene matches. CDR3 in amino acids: CASSPKTGEYTYEQYF. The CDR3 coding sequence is TGTGCCAGCAGTCCCAAGACAGGGGAGTATACCTACGAGCAGTACTTC.

The CDR3 here is CASSTPPRFRETQYF. The CDR3 DNA reads as TGTGCCAGCAGCACACCTCCTAGGTTCAGGGAGACCCAGTACTTC. V is TRBV7-3 and J is TRBJ2-5, with unresolved D. V was pared by 5 bases and J by 5 bases, with 18 bases between. This CDR3 contains 15 residues. Germline assignment: CDR1 SGHTA and CDR2 FQGTGA. The entire variable domain, with the rest obtained from reference TRBV7-3 and TRBJ2-5, is as follows: GAGVSQTPSNKVTEKGKYVELRCDPISGHTALYWYRQSLGQGPEFLIYFQGTGAADDSGLPNDRFFAVRPEGSVSTLKIQRTERGDSAVYLCASSTPPRFRETQYFGPGTRLLVL.

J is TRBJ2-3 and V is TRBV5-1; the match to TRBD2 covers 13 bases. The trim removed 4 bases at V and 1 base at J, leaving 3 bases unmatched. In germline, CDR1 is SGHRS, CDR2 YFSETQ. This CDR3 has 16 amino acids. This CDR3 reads CASSGGLAGGTDTQYF. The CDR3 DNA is TGCGCCAGCAGCGGCGGACTAGCGGGAGGCACAGATACGCAGTATTTT.

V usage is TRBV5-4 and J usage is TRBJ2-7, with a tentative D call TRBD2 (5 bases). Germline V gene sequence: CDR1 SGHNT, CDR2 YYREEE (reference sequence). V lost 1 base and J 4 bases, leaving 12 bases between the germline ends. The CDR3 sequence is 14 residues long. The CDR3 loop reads CASSLRESVYEQYF. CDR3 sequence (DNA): TGTGCCAGCAGCTTGCGGGAATCGGTGTACGAGCAGTACTTC. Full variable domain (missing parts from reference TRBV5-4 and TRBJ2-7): ETGVTQSPTHLIKTRGQQVTLRCSSQSGHNTVSWYQQALGQGPQFIFQYYREEENGRGNFPPRFSGLQFPNYSSELNVNALELDDSALYLCASSLRESVYEQYFGPGTRLTVT.

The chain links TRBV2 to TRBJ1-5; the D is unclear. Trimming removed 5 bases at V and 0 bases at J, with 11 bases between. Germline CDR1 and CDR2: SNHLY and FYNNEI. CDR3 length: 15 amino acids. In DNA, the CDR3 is TGTGCCAGCAGTCCGAGACAATCTAGCAATCAGCCCCAGCATTTT. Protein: CASSPRQSSNQPQHF.

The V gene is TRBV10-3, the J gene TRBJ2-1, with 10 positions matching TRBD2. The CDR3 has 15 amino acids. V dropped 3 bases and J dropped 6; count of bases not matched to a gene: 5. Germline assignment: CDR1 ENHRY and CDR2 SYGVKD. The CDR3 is CAISDLLAGRNEQFF. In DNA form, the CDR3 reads TGTGCCATCAGTGATTTACTAGCGGGGCGCAATGAGCAGTTCTTC.

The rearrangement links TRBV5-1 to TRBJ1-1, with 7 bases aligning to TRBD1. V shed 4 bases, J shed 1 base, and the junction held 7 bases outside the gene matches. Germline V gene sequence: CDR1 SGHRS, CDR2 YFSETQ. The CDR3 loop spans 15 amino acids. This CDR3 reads CASSGLGQENTEAFF. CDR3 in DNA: TGCGCCAGCAGCGGCTTAGGACAGGAGAACACTGAAGCTTTCTTT.

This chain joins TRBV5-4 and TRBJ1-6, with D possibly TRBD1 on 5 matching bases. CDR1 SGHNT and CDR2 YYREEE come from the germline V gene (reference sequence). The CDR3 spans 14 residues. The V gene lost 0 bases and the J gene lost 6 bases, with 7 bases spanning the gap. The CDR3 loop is CASSLAQGNSPLHF. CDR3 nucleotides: TGTGCCAGCAGCTTGGCCCAGGGTAATTCACCCCTCCACTTT.

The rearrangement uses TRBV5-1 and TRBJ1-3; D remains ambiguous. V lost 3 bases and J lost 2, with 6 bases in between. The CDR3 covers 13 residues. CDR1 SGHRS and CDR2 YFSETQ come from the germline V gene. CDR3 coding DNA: TGCGCCAGCAGCTCCCTACCTGGAAACACCATATATTTT. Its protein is CASSSLPGNTIYF. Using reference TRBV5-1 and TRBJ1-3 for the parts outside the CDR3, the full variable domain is KAGVTQTPRYLIKTRGQQVTLSCSPISGHRSVSWYQQTPGQGLQFLFEYFSETQRNKGNFPGRFSGRQFSNSRSEMNVSTLELGDSALYLCASSSLPGNTIYFGEGSWLTVV.

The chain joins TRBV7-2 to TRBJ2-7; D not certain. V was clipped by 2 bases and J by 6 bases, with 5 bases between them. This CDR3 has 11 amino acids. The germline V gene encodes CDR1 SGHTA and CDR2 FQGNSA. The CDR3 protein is CASSLTSEQYF. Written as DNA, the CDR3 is TGTGCCAGCAGCTTAACGTCCGAGCAGTACTTC. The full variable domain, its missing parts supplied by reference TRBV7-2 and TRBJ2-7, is GAGVSQSPSNKVTEKGKDVELRCDPISGHTALYWYRQSLGQGLEFLIYFQGNSAPDKSGLPSDRFSAERTGGSVSTLTIQRTQQEDSAVYLCASSLTSEQYFGPGTRLTVT.

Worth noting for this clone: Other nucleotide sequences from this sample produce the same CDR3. CDR3 in amino acids: CASSYSNSGGETQYF. The CDR3 DNA is TGTGCCAGCAGTTACTCGAATAGCGGGGGAGAGACCCAGTACTTC. The chain combines TRBV6-5 with TRBJ2-5; 9 bases line up with TRBD2. Trimming at V came to 0 bases and at J to 4 bases, leaving 3 bases not matched to a gene. The CDR3 totals 15 residues. The germline V gene has CDR1 MNHEY and CDR2 SVGAGI.

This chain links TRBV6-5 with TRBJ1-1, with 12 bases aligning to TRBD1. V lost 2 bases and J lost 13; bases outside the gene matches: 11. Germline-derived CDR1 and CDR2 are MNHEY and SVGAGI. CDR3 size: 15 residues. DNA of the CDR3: TGTGCCAGCAGTTACGCGGGACAGGGGGCTGAAGTGGTTTTCTTT. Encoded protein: CASSYAGQGAEVVFF.

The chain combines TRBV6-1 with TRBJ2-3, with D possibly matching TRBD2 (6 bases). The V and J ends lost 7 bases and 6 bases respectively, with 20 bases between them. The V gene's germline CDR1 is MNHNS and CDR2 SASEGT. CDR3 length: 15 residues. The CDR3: CASKRMFRELDTQYF. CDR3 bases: TGTGCCAGCAAAAGGATGTTCCGGGAGCTCGATACGCAGTATTTT.

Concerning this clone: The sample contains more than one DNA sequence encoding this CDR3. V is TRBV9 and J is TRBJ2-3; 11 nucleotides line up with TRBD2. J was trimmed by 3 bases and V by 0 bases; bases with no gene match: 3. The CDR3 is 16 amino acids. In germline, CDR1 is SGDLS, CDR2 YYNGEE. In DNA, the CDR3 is TGTGCCAGCAGCGTAGGAGGGACTAGCGGAACAGATACGCAGTATTTT. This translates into CASSVGGTSGTDTQYF.

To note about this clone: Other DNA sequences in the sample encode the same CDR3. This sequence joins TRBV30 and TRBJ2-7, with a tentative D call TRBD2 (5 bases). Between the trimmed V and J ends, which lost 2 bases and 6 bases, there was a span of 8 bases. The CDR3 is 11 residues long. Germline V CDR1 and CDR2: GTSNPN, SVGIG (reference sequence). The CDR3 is CAWSLRGEQYF. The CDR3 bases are TGTGCCTGGAGTCTCCGGGGCGAGCAGTACTTC.

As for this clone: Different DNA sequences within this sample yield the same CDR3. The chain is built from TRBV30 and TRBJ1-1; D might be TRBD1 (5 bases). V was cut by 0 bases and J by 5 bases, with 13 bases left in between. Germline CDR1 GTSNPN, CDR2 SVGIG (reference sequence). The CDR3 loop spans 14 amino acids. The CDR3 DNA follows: TGTGCCTGGAGTGTATCCAGGGTAGTTACTGAAGCTTTCTTT. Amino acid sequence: CAWSVSRVVTEAFF.

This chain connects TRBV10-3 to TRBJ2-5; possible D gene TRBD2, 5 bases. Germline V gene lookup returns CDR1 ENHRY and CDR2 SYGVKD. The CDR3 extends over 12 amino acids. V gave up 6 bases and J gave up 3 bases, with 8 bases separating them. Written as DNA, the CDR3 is TGTGCCATCAGAGAAGCGGAAGAGACCCAGTACTTC. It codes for CAIREAEETQYF.

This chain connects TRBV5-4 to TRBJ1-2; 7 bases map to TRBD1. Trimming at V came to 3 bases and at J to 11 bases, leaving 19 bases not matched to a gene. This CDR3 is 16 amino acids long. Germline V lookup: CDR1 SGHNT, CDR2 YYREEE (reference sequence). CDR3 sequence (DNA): TGTGCCAGCAGCTCATCGACCCCGGGACAGACTCGCGGGTACACCTTC. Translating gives CASSSSTPGQTRGYTF.

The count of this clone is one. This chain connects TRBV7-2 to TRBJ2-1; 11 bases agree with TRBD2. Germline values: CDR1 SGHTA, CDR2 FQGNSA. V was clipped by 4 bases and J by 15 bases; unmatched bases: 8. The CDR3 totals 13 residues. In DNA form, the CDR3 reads TGTGCCAGCAGCTCCCCCTTAGCGGGAGGGTTGTTCTTC. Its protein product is CASSSPLAGGLFF.

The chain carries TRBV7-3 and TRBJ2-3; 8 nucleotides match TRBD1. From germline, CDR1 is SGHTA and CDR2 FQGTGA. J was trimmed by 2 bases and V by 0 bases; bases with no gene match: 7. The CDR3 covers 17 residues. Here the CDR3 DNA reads TGTGCCAGCAGCTTAACCGGGACAGGTGCCCCCACAGATACGCAGTATTTT. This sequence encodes CASSLTGTGAPTDTQYF.

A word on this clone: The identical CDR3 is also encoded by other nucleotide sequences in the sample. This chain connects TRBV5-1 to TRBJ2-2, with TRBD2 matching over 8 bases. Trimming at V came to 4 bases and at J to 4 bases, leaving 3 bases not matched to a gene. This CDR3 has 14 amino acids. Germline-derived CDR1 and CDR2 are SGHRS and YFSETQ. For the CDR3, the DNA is TGCGCCAGCAGCCTCCGGGGGGGCACCGGGGAGCTGTTTTTT. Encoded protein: CASSLRGGTGELFF.

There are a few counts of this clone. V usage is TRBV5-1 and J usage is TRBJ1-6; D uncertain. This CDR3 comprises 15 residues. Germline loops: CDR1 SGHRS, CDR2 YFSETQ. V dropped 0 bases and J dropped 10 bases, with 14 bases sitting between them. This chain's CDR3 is CASSLVRDLVSPLHF. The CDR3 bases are TGCGCCAGCAGCTTGGTTCGAGATCTAGTCTCACCCCTCCACTTT.

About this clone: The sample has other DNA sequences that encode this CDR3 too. The CDR3 sequence: CASSLGSGMNTEAFF. DNA of the CDR3: TGTGCCAGCAGCTTAGGATCAGGCATGAACACTGAAGCTTTCTTT. V usage is TRBV7-2 and J usage is TRBJ1-1; D is ambiguous. The germline V gene has CDR1 SGHTA and CDR2 FQGNSA. The V gene lost 1 base and the J gene lost 0 bases, with 9 bases spanning the gap. This CDR3 is built from 15 residues.

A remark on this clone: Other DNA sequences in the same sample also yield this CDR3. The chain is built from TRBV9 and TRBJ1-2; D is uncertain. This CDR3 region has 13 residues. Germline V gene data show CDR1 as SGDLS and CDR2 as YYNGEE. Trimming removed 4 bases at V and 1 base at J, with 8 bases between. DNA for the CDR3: TGTGCCAGCAGCCCTCACCGTAACTATGGCTACACCTTC. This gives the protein CASSPHRNYGYTF.

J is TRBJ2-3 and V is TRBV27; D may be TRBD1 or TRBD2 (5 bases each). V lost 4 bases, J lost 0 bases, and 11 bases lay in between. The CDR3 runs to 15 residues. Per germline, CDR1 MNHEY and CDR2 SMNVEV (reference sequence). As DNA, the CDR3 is TGTGCCAGCAGTTCGGGGACCTCTAGCACAGATACGCAGTATTTT. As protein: CASSSGTSSTDTQYF.

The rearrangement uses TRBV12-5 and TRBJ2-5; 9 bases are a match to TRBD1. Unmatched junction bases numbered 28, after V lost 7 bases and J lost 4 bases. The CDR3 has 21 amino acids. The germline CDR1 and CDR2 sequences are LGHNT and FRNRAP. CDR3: CASAPNQKTGGAGSILETQYF. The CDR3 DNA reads TGTGCTAGTGCCCCGAATCAAAAAACAGGGGGCGCAGGTTCGATTTTAGAGACCCAGTACTTC.

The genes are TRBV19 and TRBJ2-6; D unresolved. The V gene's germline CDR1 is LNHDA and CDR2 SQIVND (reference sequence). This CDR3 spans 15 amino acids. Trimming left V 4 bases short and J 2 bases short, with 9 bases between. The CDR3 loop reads CASSKGQTGANVLTF. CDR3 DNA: TGTGCCAGTAGTAAGGGCCAGACTGGGGCCAACGTCCTGACTTTC.

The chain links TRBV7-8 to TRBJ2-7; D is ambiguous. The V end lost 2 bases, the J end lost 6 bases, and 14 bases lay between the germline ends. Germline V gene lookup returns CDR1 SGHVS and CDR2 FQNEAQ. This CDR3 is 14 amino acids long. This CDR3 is CASSLFRQSLEQYF. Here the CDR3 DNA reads TGTGCCAGCAGCTTATTTCGTCAAAGTCTCGAGCAGTACTTC.